Listed below are T cell receptor beta chains from one sample, sequenced in a study of CD8 T cells in ankylosing spondylitis. One entry per CDR3 protein, called by TCRdb with MiXCR from the 5' RACE reads. The sample has almost 400,000 distinct CDR3 sequences; about a fifth are singletons. What was sequenced was blood, either unsorted or a sorted T cell fraction (not recorded which). The receptors shown here come from a male donor with ankylosing spondylitis. Both conserved end residues are part of each CDR3. A D gene is named only where the DNA matches it firmly. Size tells how often a clone was seen (once, few, many) or the class of an expanded clone, and some rows leave it out.

TGTGCCAGCTCACCACTAATCGGACAGGGAACGGTTAGGGAGCAGTACTTC | CASSPLIGQGTVREQYF | TRBD1 | few | TRBJ2-7 | TRBV18
TGCGCCAGCAGCCAAGATTCGCGGACAGGGGTATACGAGCAGTACTTC | CASSQDSRTGVYEQYF | TRBD1 | NA | TRBJ2-7 | TRBV4-1
TGCAGTGTAATCCGGCAAGGACAGTCGAATCAGCCCCAGCATTTT | CSVIRQGQSNQPQHF | NA | NA | TRBJ1-5 | TRBV20-1
TGTGCCAGCAGCCGTGGAAGGGCCCTCGGGGAGACCCAGTACTTC | CASSRGRALGETQYF | NA | NA | TRBJ2-5 | TRBV5-8
TGTGCCAGCAGCTTGAGGGGCCTGGAGCCCCAGCATTTT | CASSLRGLEPQHF | NA | few | TRBJ1-5 | TRBV5-4
TGTGCCAGCAGCCCCCTTTTTTCGGGCACTGAAGCTTTCTTT | CASSPLFSGTEAFF | NA | many | TRBJ1-1 | TRBV14
TGTGCCAGCAGTAAACCGGGACTAGCGGGGGAGCAGTTCTTC | CASSKPGLAGEQFF | TRBD2 | few | TRBJ2-1 | TRBV6-1
TGTGCCAGCAGCTCTAGGACTAGCAGCAAACGTGGTGAGCAGTTCTTC | CASSSRTSSKRGEQFF | TRBD2 | NA | TRBJ2-1 | TRBV7-6
TGCAGTGCTGCCCACCGGGAGACCCAGTACTTC | CSAAHRETQYF | NA | NA | TRBJ2-5 | TRBV20-1
TGCAGTGCTAGTAGTCTGATTCGTCGCGGGCGTTACAATGAGCAGTTCTTC | CSASSLIRRGRYNEQFF | NA | NA | TRBJ2-1 | TRBV20-1
TGCGCCAGCAGCCAGGACGCCCTTATGGTTTCAATCTACGAGCAGTACTTC | CASSQDALMVSIYEQYF | NA | NA | TRBJ2-7 | TRBV5-1
TGTGCCAGCAGTGAAAGGACCCAGTACTTC | CASSERTQYF | NA | NA | TRBJ2-5 | TRBV2
TGTGCCAGCAGCTTAACAGGGGGGTCGGAAAAACTGTTTTTT | CASSLTGGSEKLFF | NA | NA | TRBJ1-4 | TRBV7-3
TGCAGTGCTCGAAGGTTAAGAGGCATGAACACTGAAGCTTTCTTT | CSARRLRGMNTEAFF | NA | few | TRBJ1-1 | TRBV20-1
TGCAGTGCTAGCGGCGGAGGGAACACCGGGGAGCTGTTTTTT | CSASGGGNTGELFF | NA | few | TRBJ2-2 | TRBV20-1
TGTGCCACCAGTGAAGAGGGGAGGGGCAATGAGCAGTTCTTC | CATSEEGRGNEQFF | TRBD2 | few | TRBJ2-1 | TRBV24-1
TGTGCCAGCAGTTATACAATTCCCTCTGGGGCCAACGTCCTGACTTTC | CASSYTIPSGANVLTF | NA | few | TRBJ2-6 | TRBV12-3/TRBV12-4
TGTGCCAGCAGTTACGGGGGACAGAATAGCAATCAGCCCCAGCATTTT | CASSYGGQNSNQPQHF | TRBD1 | few | TRBJ1-5 | TRBV6-2/TRBV6-3
TGTGCCAGCAGCTTATGGGACGGCCCCTACGAGCAGTACTTC | CASSLWDGPYEQYF | NA | NA | TRBJ2-7 | TRBV7-6